This is a list of T cell receptor beta chains from one sample in a study of T cells in Graves' hyperthyroidism and ophthalmopathy. MiXCR, applied by TCRdb to the multiplex PCR reads, yields one record per CDR3 protein. This repertoire shows around 350,000 distinct CDR3 sequences, approximately 13% found once; its top ten account for 9% to 9.5%. The sequencing input was blood. Receptors were obtained from a young woman with Graves' hyperthyroidism. Both conserved end residues are part of each CDR3. D genes are given only for firm matches. A row's size may be missing; if present it is once, few, many or a size class.

j_gene	v_gene	abundance	len	d_gene	CDR3nt	CDR3aa
TRBJ1-5	TRBV28	many	15	-	TGTGCCACCCTGAAGCAAAAGGGCTACAATCAGCCCCAGCATTTT	CATLKQKGYNQPQHF
TRBJ2-2	TRBV18	many	13	-	TGTGCCAGCTCACCACCGAACACCGGGGAGCTGTTTTTT	CASSPPNTGELFF
TRBJ2-6	TRBV19	few	19	-	TGTGCCAGTAGTCCCAACCGGGCCCATACCCTCTCTGGGGCCAACGTCCTGACTTTC	CASSPNRAHTLSGANVLTF
TRBJ1-1	TRBV6-1	many	13	-	TGTGCCAGCTGGAATCGGGGGAGCACTGAAGCTTTCTTT	CASWNRGSTEAFF
TRBJ1-5	TRBV6-2/TRBV6-3	many	17	-	TGTGCCAGCAGTTACTCGATGGTAACAGGGAGAGGTCAGCCCCAGCATTTT	CASSYSMVTGRGQPQHF
TRBJ2-7	TRBV3-1	many	16	TRBD1	TGTGCCAGCAGCCTCGCGCTAGGGACAGGGCTCTACGAGCAGTACTTC	CASSLALGTGLYEQYF
TRBJ2-3	TRBV20-1	-	16	TRBD2	TGCAGTGCTAGGGTTTGGCGGGGGGGTGTCACAGATACGCAGTATTTT	CSARVWRGGVTDTQYF
TRBJ2-1	TRBV29-1	-	15	TRBD1	TGCAGCGTTGAGGGCAGGGGGAGCTCCTACAATGAGCAGTTCTTC	CSVEGRGSSYNEQFF
TRBJ2-7	TRBV27	once	12	-	TGTGCCAGCAGTTTACGGGGTCACAAGCAGTACTTC	CASSLRGHKQYF
TRBJ1-6	TRBV7-8	many	15	TRBD1	TGTGCCAGCAGCCTGAACAGGGGAAGGGATTCACCCCTCCACTTT	CASSLNRGRDSPLHF
TRBJ2-3	TRBV24-1	-	17	-	TGTGCCACCAGTGATTCCCCGGGCGCTTCGGGCACAGATACGCAGTATTTT	CATSDSPGASGTDTQYF
TRBJ1-5	TRBV5-1	-	13	-	TGCGCCAGCAGCTTATCAGGGGACCAGCCCCAGCATTTT	CASSLSGDQPQHF
TRBJ2-1	TRBV24-1	-	16	TRBD2	TGTGCCACCAGTGATCCGGGACTAGCGGGAGAAGCTGAGCAGTTCTTC	CATSDPGLAGEAEQFF